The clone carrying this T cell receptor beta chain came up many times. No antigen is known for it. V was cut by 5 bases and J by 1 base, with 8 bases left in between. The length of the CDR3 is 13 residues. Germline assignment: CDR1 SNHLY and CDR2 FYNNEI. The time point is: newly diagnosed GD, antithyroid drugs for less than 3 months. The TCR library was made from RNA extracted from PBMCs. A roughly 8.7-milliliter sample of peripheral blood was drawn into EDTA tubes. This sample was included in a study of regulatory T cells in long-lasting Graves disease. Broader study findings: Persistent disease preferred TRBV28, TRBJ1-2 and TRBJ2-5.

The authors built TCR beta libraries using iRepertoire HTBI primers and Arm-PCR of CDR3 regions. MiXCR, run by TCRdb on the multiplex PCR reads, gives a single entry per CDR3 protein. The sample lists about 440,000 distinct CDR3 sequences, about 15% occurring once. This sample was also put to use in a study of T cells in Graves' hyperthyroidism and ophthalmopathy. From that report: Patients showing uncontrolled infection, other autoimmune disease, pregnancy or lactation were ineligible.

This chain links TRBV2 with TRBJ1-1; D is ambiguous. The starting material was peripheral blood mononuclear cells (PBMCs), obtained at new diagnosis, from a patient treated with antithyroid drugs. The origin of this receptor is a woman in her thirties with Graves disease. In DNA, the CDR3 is TGTGCCAGCAGTAAAGGGAAGAACACTGAAGCTTTCTTT. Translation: CASSKGKNTEAFF.